This T cell receptor (beta chain) comes out of a study of Graves' ophthalmopathy and Graves' hyperthyroidism. Study outcomes and limitations: Most thyroid-expanded clonotypes exceeding 0.001 frequency were also found in blood. Sensitivity reached 85% to 90% and specificity roughly 82% for a 13-signature model separating ophthalmopathy from stable hyperthyroidism.

At least ten counts were recorded for this clonotype. Its antigen is undetermined. The germline V gene has CDR1 SGHTA and CDR2 FQGNSA. CDR3 length: 15 residues. The V gene end was trimmed by 5 bases and the J gene end by 6 bases; junction bases not matched to a gene: 8. From RNA, the CDR3 regions of TCR beta chains were amplified and sequenced. Amplification began with first-round RT-PCR using HTBI primers, then second-round multiplex PCR was performed. TCRdb passed the multiplex PCR reads through MiXCR, listing each CDR3 protein once. The data contain roughly 610,000 distinct CDR3 sequences, about 20% of them singletons. The term stable hyperthyroidism indicated an absence of ophthalmopathy within 18 months of follow-up.

The TCR was taken from a woman younger than 30 with stable Graves' hyperthyroidism. Some clones in this sample may be carry-over from other donors' samples. V is TRBV7-2 and J is TRBJ2-7, with 12 bases that match TRBD2. Specimen: peripheral blood. CDR3 sequence: CASSPPSGGAVEQYF. CDR3 DNA: TGTGCCAGCAGCCCGCCTAGCGGGGGGGCGGTCGAGCAGTACTTC.